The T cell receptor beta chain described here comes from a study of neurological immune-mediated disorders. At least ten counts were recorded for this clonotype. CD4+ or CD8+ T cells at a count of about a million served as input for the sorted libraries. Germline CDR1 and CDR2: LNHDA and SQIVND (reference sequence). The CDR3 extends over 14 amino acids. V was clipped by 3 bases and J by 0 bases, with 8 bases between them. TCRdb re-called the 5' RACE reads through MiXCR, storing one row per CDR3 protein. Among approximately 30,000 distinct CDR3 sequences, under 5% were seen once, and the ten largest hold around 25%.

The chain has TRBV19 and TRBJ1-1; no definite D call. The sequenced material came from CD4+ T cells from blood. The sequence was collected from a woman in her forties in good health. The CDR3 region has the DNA TGTGCCAGTAGTATGTTGCAGATGAACACTGAAGCTTTCTTT. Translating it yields CASSMLQMNTEAFF.